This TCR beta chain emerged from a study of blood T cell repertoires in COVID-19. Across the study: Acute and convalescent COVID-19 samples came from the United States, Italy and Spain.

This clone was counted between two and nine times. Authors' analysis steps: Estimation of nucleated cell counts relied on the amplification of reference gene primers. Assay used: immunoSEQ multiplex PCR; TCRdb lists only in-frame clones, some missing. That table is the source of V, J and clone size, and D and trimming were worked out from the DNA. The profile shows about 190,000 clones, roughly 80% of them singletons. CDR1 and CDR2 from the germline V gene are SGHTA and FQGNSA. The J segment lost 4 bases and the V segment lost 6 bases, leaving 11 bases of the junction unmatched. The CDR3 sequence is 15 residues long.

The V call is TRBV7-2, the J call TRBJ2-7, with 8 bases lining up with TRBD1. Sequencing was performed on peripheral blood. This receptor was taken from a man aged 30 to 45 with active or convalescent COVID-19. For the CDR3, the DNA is TGTGCCAGCAGTCAAGACAGGGGAAGCTTGTACGAGCAGTACTTC. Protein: CASSQDRGSLYEQYF.